The 29 T cell receptor beta chains in this list originate from one sample, sequenced in a study of blood T cell repertoires in COVID-19. Profiling relied on immunoSEQ multiplex PCR, and the TCRdb table lists in-frame clones only, not all of them. In the table there are under 500,000 clones, approximately 90% of which are singletons. Sequenced material: peripheral blood. These receptors were collected from a woman aged 25 to 39 with acute or convalescent COVID-19.

The rearrangement uses TRBV5-1 and TRBJ1-2; D possibly corresponds to TRBD1 (6 bases). The CDR3 length is 13 residues. Germline V lookup: CDR1 SGHRS, CDR2 YFSETQ. Trimming stripped 4 bases from V and 7 bases from J, with 14 bases between. The DNA for the CDR3 is TGCGCCAGCAGCAACGACAGGCGGCTTGGCTACACCTTC. Its translation: CASSNDRRLGYTF.

This chain connects TRBV5-1 to TRBJ2-3, with 10 bases aligning to TRBD2. Germline CDR1 SGHRS, CDR2 YFSETQ. The CDR3 sequence is 18 residues long. Germline trimming cut 3 bases from V and 2 bases from J; bases unmatched to any gene: 12. This CDR3 reads CASSSGGVAGGFTDTQYF. CDR3 nucleotides: TGCGCCAGCAGCTCCGGTGGGGTAGCGGGGGGCTTCACAGATACGCAGTATTTT.

The V and J genes are TRBV19 and TRBJ2-7; D possibly corresponds to TRBD1 (6 bases). This CDR3 is built from 14 residues. Trimming left V 5 bases short and J 1 base short, with 12 bases between. The germline V gene encodes CDR1 LNHDA and CDR2 SQIVND (reference sequence). CDR3 region: CASSSGQGSYEQYF. CDR3 nucleotide sequence: TGTGCCAGTAGTTCAGGGCAGGGGTCCTACGAGCAGTACTTC. Using reference TRBV19 and TRBJ2-7 for the parts outside the CDR3, the full variable domain is DGGITQSPKYLFRKEGQNVTLSCEQNLNHDAMYWYRQDPGQGLRLIYYSQIVNDFQKGDIAEGYSVSREKKESFPLTVTSAQKNPTAFYLCASSSGQGSYEQYFGPGTRLTVT.

The V gene is TRBV7-2, the J gene TRBJ2-7; D unclear. The germline V gene has CDR1 SGHTA and CDR2 FQGNSA. The CDR3 totals 16 residues. Trimming took off 0 bases at V and 0 bases at J, with 12 bases between the two ends. In DNA, the CDR3 is TGTGCCAGCAGCTTAGCACGAGGCGCCCCCTCCTACGAGCAGTACTTC. Amino acids: CASSLARGAPSYEQYF.

The V and J genes are TRBV5-5 and TRBJ1-1, with a weak D call TRBD1 (6 bases). The V gene lost 0 bases and the J gene lost 1 base, with 16 bases spanning the gap. In germline, CDR1 is SGHKS, CDR2 YYEKEE (reference sequence). The CDR3 totals 17 residues. The CDR3 DNA follows: TGTGCCAGCAGCTTGGCCTATCAGCGGGGGCGGAACACTGAAGCTTTCTTT. Protein sequence: CASSLAYQRGRNTEAFF.

V is TRBV5-3 and J is TRBJ1-1; 10 nucleotides line up with TRBD1. TRBV5-3 is flagged as an ORF with uncertain function. V shed 4 bases, J shed 5 bases, and the junction held 20 bases outside the gene matches. CDR3 length equals 19 residues. CDR3 residues: CARSQADRGHCFSWTEAFF. In nucleotides, the CDR3 is TGTGCCAGAAGCCAGGCTGACAGGGGGCATTGTTTTAGTTGGACTGAAGCTTTCTTT.

The chain uses TRBV19 and TRBJ1-5, with D possibly matching TRBD1 (5 bases). Germline V lookup: CDR1 LNHDA, CDR2 SQIVND (reference sequence). Trimming stripped 9 bases from V and 6 bases from J, with 15 bases between. CDR3 length: 13 residues. CDR3 sequence reads: CASRPREGQPQHF. Here the CDR3 DNA reads TGTGCCAGCCGACCCAGGGAGGGTCAGCCCCAGCATTTT.

The chain combines TRBV3-1 (or the pseudogene TRBV3-2) with TRBJ1-1; 8 bases align to TRBD1. The CDR3 has 14 residues. Losses at the gene ends were 3 bases for V and 6 bases for J; bases not matched to a gene: 6. Germline CDR1 reads LGHDT; CDR2 reads YNNKEL (reference sequence). Here the CDR3 DNA reads TGTGCCAGCAGCCACGGGACAGGTTTACCTGAAGCTTTCTTT. Amino acid sequence: CASSHGTGLPEAFF.

This clone was counted only a few times. The chain uses TRBV28 and TRBJ1-1, with TRBD1 matching 9 bases. Germline loops: CDR1 MDHEN, CDR2 SYDVKM. The CDR3 sequence is 14 residues long. The V segment lost 6 bases and the J segment 5 bases; nucleotides outside the gene matches: 7. The CDR3 loop is CASRLGQGGTEAFF. DNA for the CDR3: TGTGCCAGCAGACTGGGACAGGGTGGAACTGAAGCTTTCTTT. Combining the CDR3 with reference TRBV28 and TRBJ1-1 gives the whole variable domain DVKVTQSSRYLVKRTGEKVFLECVQDMDHENMFWYRQDPGLGLRLIYFSYDVKMKEKGDIPEGYSVSREKKERFSLILESASTNQTSMYLCASRLGQGGTEAFFGQGTRLTVV.

This sequence joins TRBV4-1 and TRBJ2-4; D not resolved. The ends were cut back, 0 bases at V and 0 bases at J, with 12 bases in the middle. This CDR3 has 17 residues. The germline V gene has CDR1 MGHRA and CDR2 YSYEKL. CDR3 sequence (DNA): TGCGCCAGCAGCCAAGATCCCGGTTCTATAGCCAAAAACATTCAGTACTTC. This sequence encodes CASSQDPGSIAKNIQYF.

V and J are TRBV28 and TRBJ2-3, with D possibly TRBD1 on 6 matching bases. CDR1 MDHEN and CDR2 SYDVKM come from the germline V gene. This CDR3 region has 16 residues. Between the trimmed V and J ends, which lost 6 bases and 0 bases, there was a span of 16 bases. DNA of the CDR3: TGTGCCAGCAGCCGGGACACGTGGACTAGCACAGATACGCAGTATTTT. Translated: CASSRDTWTSTDTQYF.

The rearrangement links TRBV2 to TRBJ2-1; 9 bases are a match to TRBD2. Per germline, CDR1 SNHLY and CDR2 FYNNEI. This CDR3 comprises 17 residues. V trimming: 7 bases; J trimming: 9 bases; junction bases outside the gene matches: 19. CDR3 sequence: CASTFEKRGAARGEQFF. CDR3 bases: TGTGCCAGCACCTTTGAAAAGCGGGGGGCGGCACGAGGTGAGCAGTTCTTC.

The sample holds a few counts of this clone. The chain carries TRBV5-4 and TRBJ2-2; 11 nucleotides line up with TRBD1. V dropped 5 bases and J dropped 4; count of bases not matched to a gene: 7. The germline CDR1 and CDR2 sequences are SGHNT and YYREEE (reference sequence). The CDR3 spans 16 residues. CDR3 DNA: TGTGCCAGCAGGGCTTGGGGGACAGGGGGCACCGGGGAGCTGTTTTTT. Its translation is CASRAWGTGGTGELFF.

V usage is TRBV4-1 and J usage is TRBJ1-4; no clear D gene. The CDR3 totals 16 residues. Trimming removed 0 bases at V and 8 bases at J, with 16 bases between. The germline V gene encodes CDR1 MGHRA and CDR2 YSYEKL. The DNA of the CDR3 is TGCGCCAGCAGCCAAGAGCCCGCGGGCAGGCAAGAAAAACTGTTTTTT. It encodes CASSQEPAGRQEKLFF.

The genes are TRBV6-2 or TRBV6-3 and TRBJ2-7; D is ambiguous. The CDR3 spans 13 residues. CDR1 and CDR2 from the germline V gene are MNHEY and SVGEGT. V was cut by 5 bases and J by 1 base, with 9 bases left in between. The CDR3, as DNA: TGTGCCAGCAGTCCACTATATTCCTACGAGCAGTACTTC. Translated, it gives CASSPLYSYEQYF.

The genes are TRBV19 and TRBJ1-1, with D unclear. V was pared by 3 bases and J by 8 bases, with 19 bases between. The CDR3 is 15 residues long. Germline V gives CDR1 LNHDA, CDR2 SQIVND (reference sequence). For the CDR3, the DNA is TGTGCCAGTAGTATCCCCGGAGGCAGACTACCCGAAGCTTTCTTT. Translating gives CASSIPGGRLPEAFF.

The chain joins TRBV5-6 to TRBJ1-6; D might be TRBD1 (5 bases). The germline gives CDR1 SGHDT, CDR2 YYEEEE. Trimming took 4 bases from V and 0 from J, leaving 14 bases between them. The CDR3 is 17 residues long. This chain's CDR3 is CASSGGLPSSYNSPLHF. In DNA, the CDR3 is TGTGCCAGCAGCGGGGGACTCCCGAGCTCCTATAATTCACCCCTCCACTTT. Together with reference TRBV5-6 and TRBJ1-6, the CDR3 gives the full variable domain: DAGVTQSPTHLIKTRGQQVTLRCSPKSGHDTVSWYQQALGQGPQFIFQYYEEEERQRGNFPDRFSGHQFPNYSSELNVNALLLGDSALYLCASSGGLPSSYNSPLHFGNGTRLTVT.

The chain is built from TRBV7-9 and TRBJ2-5; TRBD1 agrees at 7 bases. V was pared by 5 bases and J by 2 bases, with 5 bases of the junction left unmatched. This CDR3 contains 14 residues. Looked up from germline, CDR1 is SEHNR and CDR2 is FQNEAQ (reference sequence). As DNA, the CDR3 is TGTGCCAGCAGCCCAAGACAGGGACAAGAGACCCAGTACTTC. Amino acids: CASSPRQGQETQYF. Drawing the rest from reference TRBV7-9 and TRBJ2-5, the complete variable domain is DTGVSQNPRHKITKRGQNVTFRCDPISEHNRLYWYRQTLGQGPEFLTYFQNEAQLEKSRLLSDRFSAERPKGSFSTLEIQRTEQGDSAMYLCASSPRQGQETQYFGPGTRLLVL.

The chain carries TRBV5-4 and TRBJ1-6; 7 bases are shared with TRBD1. The CDR3 loop spans 17 amino acids. Germline V gene sequence: CDR1 SGHNT, CDR2 YYREEE (reference sequence). The V segment lost 1 base and the J segment 7 bases; nucleotides outside the gene matches: 11. The CDR3 protein is CASSLFGRGSSNSPLHF. CDR3 DNA sequence: TGTGCCAGCAGCTTGTTTGGCAGGGGGTCAAGCAATTCACCCCTCCACTTT.

The chain employs TRBV21-1 and TRBJ2-1; the table's D call TRBD1 went unverified against the DNA. TRBV21-1 is designated a pseudogene. The CDR3 is made up of 18 amino acids. Here the CDR3 reads CASSKGDGQFSSYNEQFF. As DNA, the CDR3 is TGTGCCAGCAGCAAAGGGGATGGACAATTTAGCTCCTACAATGAGCAGTTCTTC.

V is TRBV11-2 and J is TRBJ2-5, with 9 bases that match TRBD2. The CDR3 length is 15 residues. Trimming cost V 5 bases and J 3 bases; bases outside gene matches: 7. Looked up from germline, CDR1 is SGHAT and CDR2 is FQNNGV. The CDR3 is CASSRGGLAEETQYF. The CDR3, as DNA: TGTGCCAGCAGCCGAGGGGGACTAGCAGAAGAGACCCAGTACTTC.

This chain uses TRBV10-2 with TRBJ2-5; TRBD2 might be the D (6 bases). Germline-derived CDR1 and CDR2 are WSHSY and SAAADI. This CDR3 is 13 amino acids long. Trimming left V 6 bases short and J 7 bases short, with 15 bases between. This chain's CDR3 is CASRASEVWTQYF. CDR3 DNA: TGCGCCAGCAGGGCTAGCGAGGTCTGGACCCAGTACTTC.

This chain uses TRBV29-1 with TRBJ1-3; tentative D call: TRBD1 (5 bases). The CDR3 runs to 13 residues. Looked up from germline, CDR1 is SQVTM and CDR2 is ANQGSEA. V was clipped by 4 bases and J by 1 base, with 8 bases between them. CDR3 sequence: CSVAGTSGNTIYF. CDR3 DNA: TGCAGCGTTGCGGGGACTTCTGGAAACACCATATATTTT.

This rearrangement joins TRBV28 to TRBJ2-7, with D tentatively TRBD2 (5 bases). The V gene lost 7 bases and the J gene lost 3 bases, with 16 bases spanning the gap. Germline V gene sequence: CDR1 MDHEN, CDR2 SYDVKM. The CDR3 has 14 amino acids. CDR3 nucleotide sequence: TGTGCCAGCATTCCGTCGGGGAGCAGCTACGAGCAGTACTTC. Amino acid sequence: CASIPSGSSYEQYF. Looking up the rest from reference TRBV28 and TRBJ2-7 gives the full variable domain: DVKVTQSSRYLVKRTGEKVFLECVQDMDHENMFWYRQDPGLGLRLIYFSYDVKMKEKGDIPEGYSVSREKKERFSLILESASTNQTSMYLCASIPSGSSYEQYFGPGTRLTVT.

The chain uses TRBV5-6 and TRBJ1-5, with 8 nucleotides matching TRBD1. The CDR3 is made up of 15 amino acids. Trimming removed 4 bases from V and 6 bases from J; junction bases left unmatched: 9. From germline, CDR1 is SGHDT and CDR2 YYEEEE. In DNA, the CDR3 is TGTGCCAGCAGCCACGGACAGGGTCGCATTCAGCCCCAGCATTTT. Its protein product is CASSHGQGRIQPQHF. The full variable domain, its missing parts supplied by reference TRBV5-6 and TRBJ1-5, is DAGVTQSPTHLIKTRGQQVTLRCSPKSGHDTVSWYQQALGQGPQFIFQYYEEEERQRGNFPDRFSGHQFPNYSSELNVNALLLGDSALYLCASSHGQGRIQPQHFGDGTRLSIL.

As regards this clone: Within the sample, other DNA sequences also encode this same CDR3. The chain recombines TRBV4-2 with TRBJ2-7; D might be TRBD1 (6 bases). This CDR3 has 17 residues. V was clipped by 0 bases and J by 1 base, with 16 bases between them. CDR1 and CDR2 (germline): LGHNA, YNFKEQ. The CDR3 DNA follows: TGTGCCAGCAGCCAAGATCGGACAGCTTTTGGATCCTACGAGCAGTACTTC. Protein product: CASSQDRTAFGSYEQYF.

The rearrangement joins TRBV2 to TRBJ1-3, with D uncertain. The V and J ends lost 3 bases and 0 bases respectively, with 9 bases between them. This CDR3 is built from 15 residues. CDR1 is SNHLY, CDR2 FYNNEI, per germline. The CDR3 region has the DNA TGTGCCAGCAGTGAGGCCCGACTCTCTGGAAACACCATATATTTT. Its protein product is CASSEARLSGNTIYF.

A word on this clone: At the DNA level, this CDR3 is encoded by other sequences in the same sample as well. This sequence joins TRBV5-1 and TRBJ1-1; the match to TRBD1 covers 8 bases. The CDR3 totals 14 residues. CDR1 is SGHRS and CDR2 is YFSETQ in the germline V gene. The ends lost 4 bases at V and 1 base at J; junction bases unmatched: 3. The CDR3 reads CASSRGTGNTEAFF. CDR3 nucleotides: TGCGCCAGCAGCCGCGGGACAGGGAACACTGAAGCTTTCTTT.

The genes are TRBV25-1 and TRBJ2-1, with D perhaps TRBD1 (5 bases). The V end lost 2 bases, the J end lost 3 bases, and 11 bases lay between the germline ends. The germline V gene encodes CDR1 MGHDK and CDR2 SYGVNS. This CDR3 spans 15 amino acids. The DNA for the CDR3 is TGTGCCAGCAGTGAACGCAGGACAAGCTACAATGAGCAGTTCTTC. Encoded protein: CASSERRTSYNEQFF.